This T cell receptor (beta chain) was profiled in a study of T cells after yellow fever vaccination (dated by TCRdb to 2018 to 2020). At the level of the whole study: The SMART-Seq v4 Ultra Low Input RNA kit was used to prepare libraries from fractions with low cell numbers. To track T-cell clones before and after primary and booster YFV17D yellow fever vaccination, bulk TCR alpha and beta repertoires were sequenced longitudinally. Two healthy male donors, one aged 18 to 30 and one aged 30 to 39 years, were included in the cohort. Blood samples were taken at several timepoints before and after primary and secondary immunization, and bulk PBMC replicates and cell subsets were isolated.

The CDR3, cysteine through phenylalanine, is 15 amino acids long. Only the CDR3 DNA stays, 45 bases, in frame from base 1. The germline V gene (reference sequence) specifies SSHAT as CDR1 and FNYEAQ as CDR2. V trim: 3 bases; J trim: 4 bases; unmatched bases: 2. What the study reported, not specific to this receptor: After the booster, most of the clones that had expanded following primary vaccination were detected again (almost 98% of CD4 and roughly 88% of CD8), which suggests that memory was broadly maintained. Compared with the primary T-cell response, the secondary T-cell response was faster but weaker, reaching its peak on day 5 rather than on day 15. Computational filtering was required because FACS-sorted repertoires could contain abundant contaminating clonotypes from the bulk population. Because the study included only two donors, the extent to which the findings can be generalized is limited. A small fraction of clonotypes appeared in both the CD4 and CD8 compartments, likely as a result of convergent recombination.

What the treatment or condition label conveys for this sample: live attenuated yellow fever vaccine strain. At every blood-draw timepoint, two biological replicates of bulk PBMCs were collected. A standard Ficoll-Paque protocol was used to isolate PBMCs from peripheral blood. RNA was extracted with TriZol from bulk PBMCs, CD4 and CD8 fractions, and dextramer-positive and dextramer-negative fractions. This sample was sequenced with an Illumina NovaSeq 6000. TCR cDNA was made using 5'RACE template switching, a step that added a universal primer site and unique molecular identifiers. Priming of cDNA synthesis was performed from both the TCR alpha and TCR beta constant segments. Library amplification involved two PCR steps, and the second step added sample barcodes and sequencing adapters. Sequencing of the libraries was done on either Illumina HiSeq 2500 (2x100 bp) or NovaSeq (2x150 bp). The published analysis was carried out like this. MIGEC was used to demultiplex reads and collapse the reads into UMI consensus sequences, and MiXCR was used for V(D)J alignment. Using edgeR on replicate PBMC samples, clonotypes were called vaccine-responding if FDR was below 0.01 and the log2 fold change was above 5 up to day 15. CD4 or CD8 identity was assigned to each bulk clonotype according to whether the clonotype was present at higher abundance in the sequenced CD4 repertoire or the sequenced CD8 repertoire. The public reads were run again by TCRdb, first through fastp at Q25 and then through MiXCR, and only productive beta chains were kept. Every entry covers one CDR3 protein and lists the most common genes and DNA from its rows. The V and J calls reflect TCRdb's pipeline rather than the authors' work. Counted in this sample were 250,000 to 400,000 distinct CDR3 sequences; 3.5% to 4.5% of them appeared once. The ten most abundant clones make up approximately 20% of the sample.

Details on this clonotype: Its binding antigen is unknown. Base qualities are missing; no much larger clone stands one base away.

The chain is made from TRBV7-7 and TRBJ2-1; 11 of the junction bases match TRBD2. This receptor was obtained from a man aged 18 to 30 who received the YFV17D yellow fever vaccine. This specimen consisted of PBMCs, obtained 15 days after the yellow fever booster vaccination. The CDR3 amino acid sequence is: CASSFSGGDYNEQFF. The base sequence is TGTGCCAGCAGCTTTAGCGGGGGGGATTACAATGAGCAGTTCTTC.